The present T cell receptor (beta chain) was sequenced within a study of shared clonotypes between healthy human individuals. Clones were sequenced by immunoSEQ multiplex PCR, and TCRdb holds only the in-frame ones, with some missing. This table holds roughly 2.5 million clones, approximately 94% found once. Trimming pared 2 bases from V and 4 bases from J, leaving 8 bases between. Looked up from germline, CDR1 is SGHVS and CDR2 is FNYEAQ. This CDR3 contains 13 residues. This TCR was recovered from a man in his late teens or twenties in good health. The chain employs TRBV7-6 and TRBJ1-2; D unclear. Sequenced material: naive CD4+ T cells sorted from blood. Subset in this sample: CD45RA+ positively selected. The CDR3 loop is CASSLRDSYGYTF. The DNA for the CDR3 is TGTGCCAGCAGCTTACGGGATTCCTATGGCTACACCTTC.